The source of this TCR beta chain is a study of CD8 T cells in ankylosing spondylitis. Study results and caveats: Apparently characteristic of ankylosing spondylitis blood was a TCR beta motif (roughly 8 highly homologous variants). Disease-associated clones were CD8+ and fairly uncommon in peripheral blood. Significant enrichment of disease-linked clones was reported in matched ankylosing spondylitis synovial fluid.

MiXCR was run by TCRdb on the 5' RACE reads, yielding one entry per CDR3 protein. The data show about 150,000 distinct CDR3 sequences, 40% to 50% seen once. This CDR3 has 15 amino acids. CDR1 is WSHSY and CDR2 is SAAADI in the germline V gene. Deletions cut 3 bases from V and 14 bases from J, with 20 bases between. This clonotype has only a few counts. The antigen is not known. The receptor's source is a male donor with ankylosing spondylitis. The rearrangement uses TRBV10-2 and TRBJ1-6; weak D call: TRBD1 (5 bases). Sequencing input: synovial fluid, either unsorted or a sorted T cell fraction (not recorded which). The CDR3 DNA follows: TGCGCCAGCAGTGATCGGGTGTTGCGTTGGGGCACCCTCCACTTT. This sequence encodes CASSDRVLRWGTLHF.